The present T cell receptor beta chain was sequenced within a study of regulatory T cells in long-lasting Graves disease. The germline gives CDR1 SGHRS, CDR2 YFSETQ. V lost 4 bases and J 10 bases, leaving 17 bases between the germline ends. This CDR3 is 14 amino acids long. Time point noted: persistent/refractory GD, antithyroid drugs over 5 years with positive TRAb. After RNA was extracted from PBMCs, the TCR library was made from it. CDR3 regions were amplified by Arm-PCR using iRepertoire HTBI primers to build TCR beta libraries. TCRdb reprocessed the multiplex PCR reads via MiXCR and lists one record per CDR3 protein. The table includes 650,000 to 700,000 distinct CDR3 sequences, approximately 29% detected once. In its sample, this clonotype was seen a few times.

This TCR derives from a female donor with Graves disease. The sequenced sample was peripheral blood mononuclear cells (PBMCs), obtained when the disease was refractory, from a patient treated with antithyroid drugs. J is TRBJ2-2 and V is TRBV5-1; D uncertain. CDR3 DNA sequence: TGCGCCAGCAGCCGTTCGCCTGGGTACGAGGAGCTGTTTTTT. This encodes CASSRSPGYEELFF. The whole variable domain, filled in from reference TRBV5-1 and TRBJ2-2, reads KAGVTQTPRYLIKTRGQQVTLSCSPISGHRSVSWYQQTPGQGLQFLFEYFSETQRNKGNFPGRFSGRQFSNSRSEMNVSTLELGDSALYLCASSRSPGYEELFFGEGSRLTVL.